The 18 T cell receptor beta chains in this list originate from one sample, sequenced in a study of shared clonotypes between healthy human individuals. The protocol was immunoSEQ multiplex PCR, while the TCRdb copy is restricted to in-frame clones and leaves out a portion. Of about 480,000 clones listed, 75% to 80% were seen once; the top ten hold roughly an eighth. The material sequenced was PBMCs. These TCRs come from a woman between 40 and 55 years old in good health. Some clones in this sample may be carry-over from other donors' samples.

About this clone itself: Possible read error: a much larger clone is one base away. The sample has other DNA sequences that encode this CDR3 too. The chain joins TRBV6-1 to TRBJ1-4; D gene uncertain. Germline V gives CDR1 MNHNS, CDR2 SASEGT. The CDR3 is made up of 15 amino acids. CDR3 sequence (DNA): TGTGCCAGCAGTGAAGGGAGGCAGGAGAATGAAAAACTGTTCTTT. This gives the protein CASSEGRQENEKLFF.

The V and J genes are TRBV19 and TRBJ2-1; D perhaps matches TRBD1 (5 bases). This CDR3 spans 16 amino acids. The V end was cut by 4 bases, the J end by 4 bases, with 17 bases between. Germline V gene sequence: CDR1 LNHDA, CDR2 SQIVND (reference sequence). CDR3 residues: CASSKANWGPYNEQFF. The CDR3 DNA follows: TGTGCCAGTAGTAAGGCAAACTGGGGCCCATACAATGAGCAGTTCTTC.

V is TRBV13 and J is TRBJ2-7; D gene uncertain. The CDR3 is 16 amino acids. Germline V gene lookup returns CDR1 PRHDT and CDR2 FYEKMQ (reference sequence). V lost 0 bases and J lost 0, with 12 bases in between. The CDR3 reads CASSLGKSLLSYEQYF. The CDR3 DNA reads as TGTGCCAGCAGCTTAGGTAAATCCCTACTCTCCTACGAGCAGTACTTC.

The chain carries TRBV11-3 and TRBJ2-3; TRBD2 aligns across 11 bases. V lost 1 base and J lost 5; bases outside the gene matches: 2. The CDR3 sequence is 15 residues long. CDR1 is SGHNT and CDR2 is YENEEA in the germline V gene. As DNA, the CDR3 is TGTGCCAGCAGCTTAGGTGGACTAGCGGGAGATACGCAGTATTTT. Translated: CASSLGGLAGDTQYF.

V usage is TRBV19 and J usage is TRBJ1-1, with TRBD1 matching 8 bases. The CDR3 extends over 14 amino acids. The V gene's germline CDR1 is LNHDA and CDR2 SQIVND (reference sequence). The ends lost 6 bases at V and 1 base at J; junction bases unmatched: 4. The CDR3 loop is CASSPDRANTEAFF. The CDR3 DNA sequence: TGTGCCAGTAGCCCGGACAGGGCGAACACTGAAGCTTTCTTT.

V and J are TRBV2 and TRBJ2-1, with TRBD2 identical over 7 bases. The CDR3 has 14 residues. CDR1 is SNHLY and CDR2 is FYNNEI in the germline V gene. The J segment lost 1 base and the V segment lost 9 bases, leaving 6 bases of the junction unmatched. In DNA form, the CDR3 reads TGTGCCAGTGCCCCGGGAGGATCCTACAATGAGCAGTTCTTC. It yields the protein CASAPGGSYNEQFF.

This clone was seen a handful of times. The J gene is TRBJ2-1, the V gene TRBV28, with 12 bases lining up with TRBD2. V was clipped by 3 bases and J by 9 bases; unmatched bases: 6. This CDR3 spans 15 amino acids. CDR1 MDHEN and CDR2 SYDVKM come from the germline V gene. Here the CDR3 reads CASSFGTSGRTEQFF. DNA for the CDR3: TGTGCCAGCAGTTTTGGCACTAGCGGGAGGACTGAGCAGTTCTTC. Full variable domain (rest looked up from reference TRBV28 and TRBJ2-1): DVKVTQSSRYLVKRTGEKVFLECVQDMDHENMFWYRQDPGLGLRLIYFSYDVKMKEKGDIPEGYSVSREKKERFSLILESASTNQTSMYLCASSFGTSGRTEQFFGPGTRLTVL.

This chain connects TRBV7-2 to TRBJ1-1; D perhaps matches TRBD1 (5 bases). From germline, CDR1 is SGHTA and CDR2 FQGNSA. The CDR3 loop spans 18 amino acids. Between the trimmed V and J ends, which lost 3 bases and 1 base, there was a span of 21 bases. The CDR3 protein is CASSFSPGHLQGNTEAFF. CDR3 coding DNA: TGTGCCAGCAGCTTTTCCCCTGGACACCTCCAAGGGAACACTGAAGCTTTCTTT.

The chain employs TRBV12-5 and TRBJ1-1; a possible D gene is TRBD1 (5 bases). This CDR3 contains 14 residues. V dropped 6 bases and J dropped 7 bases, with 18 bases sitting between them. In germline, CDR1 is LGHNT, CDR2 FRNRAP. CDR3 coding DNA: TGTGCTAGTGGCACCTCGACAGCGGGGGTTGAAGCTTTCTTT. This sequence encodes CASGTSTAGVEAFF.

The V and J genes are TRBV5-4 and TRBJ2-7; 12 positions match TRBD2. The CDR3 totals 14 residues. V lost 0 bases, J lost 7 bases, and 2 bases stayed unmatched. Germline values: CDR1 SGHNT, CDR2 YYREEE (reference sequence). The CDR3 sequence: CASSLDLAGGEQYF. The CDR3 DNA follows: TGTGCCAGCAGCTTGGACCTAGCGGGAGGGGAGCAGTACTTC.

This chain joins TRBV5-1 and TRBJ2-7, with 9 bases identical to TRBD2. The germline V gene encodes CDR1 SGHRS and CDR2 YFSETQ. The trim removed 0 bases at V and 4 bases at J, leaving 5 bases unmatched. The length of the CDR3 is 15 residues. CDR3 coding DNA: TGCGCCAGCAGCTTGGTGGTAGCGGGAGAATACGAGCAGTACTTC. Translated, it gives CASSLVVAGEYEQYF.

In regard to this clone: One base separates it from a far larger clone, so it is likely a read error. The rearrangement links TRBV27 to TRBJ1-1; D might be TRBD1 (6 bases). The V gene's germline CDR1 is MNHEY and CDR2 SMNVEV (reference sequence). This CDR3 has 13 amino acids. CDR3 bases: TGTGCCAGCAGTTCCACAGGGAACACTGAAACTTTCTTT. It specifies CASSSTGNTETFF.

J is TRBJ1-4 and V is TRBV28, with unresolved D. V was cut by 4 bases and J by 6 bases, with 12 bases left in between. The CDR3 length is 14 residues. Germline CDR1 MDHEN, CDR2 SYDVKM. CDR3 loop: CASSSPLEDEKLFF. For the CDR3, the DNA is TGTGCCAGCAGTTCCCCGTTGGAGGATGAAAAACTGTTTTTT.

With regard to this clone: Other DNA sequences in the sample encode the same CDR3. The chain carries TRBV7-9 and TRBJ1-2, with D unclear. The CDR3 length is 12 residues. Trimming removed 1 base from V and 4 bases from J, with 4 bases in between. Germline values: CDR1 SEHNR, CDR2 FQNEAQ (reference sequence). CDR3 bases: TGTGCCAGCAGCTTAGACAGCTATGGCTACACCTTC. This sequence encodes CASSLDSYGYTF.

This chain uses TRBV27 with TRBJ2-4; 9 bases are a match to TRBD1. J gave up 2 bases and V 2 bases, and 10 bases lay outside the gene matches. The germline CDR1 and CDR2 sequences are MNHEY and SMNVEV (reference sequence). This CDR3 has 18 residues. The chain's CDR3 is CASSLPDPGQGPKNIQYF. The CDR3 DNA reads as TGTGCCAGCAGTTTACCCGACCCGGGACAGGGACCCAAAAACATTCAGTACTTC.

V is TRBV15 and J is TRBJ2-1; TRBD2 agrees at 12 bases. This CDR3 spans 20 amino acids. CDR1 LNHNV and CDR2 YYDKDF come from the germline V gene (reference sequence). The V segment lost 1 base and the J segment 5 bases; nucleotides outside the gene matches: 15. CDR3 DNA sequence: TGTGCCACCAGCAGAGTTCTGGGAATCCTAGCGGGAGGGTTGCACAATGAGCAGTTCTTC. Translated, it gives CATSRVLGILAGGLHNEQFF.

The sample holds a few counts of this clone. The chain is built from TRBV11-2 and TRBJ1-2; D is unclear. CDR3 size: 14 residues. Germline lookup yields CDR1 SGHAT and CDR2 FQNNGV. V was pared by 2 bases and J by 2 bases, with 9 bases between. The CDR3 DNA reads TGTGCCAGCAGCTTACGCCGTTTGAACTATGGCTACACCTTC. It is translated as CASSLRRLNYGYTF.

The V gene is TRBV7-2, the J gene TRBJ2-7; tentatively, D is TRBD1 (6 bases). Germline V gives CDR1 SGHTA, CDR2 FQGNSA. Trimming removed 1 base from V and 9 bases from J, with 16 bases in between. This CDR3 has 14 residues. The CDR3 region has the DNA TGTGCCAGCAGCTTAGTACAGGGTACTTCTGGGCAGTACTTC. Its protein product is CASSLVQGTSGQYF.